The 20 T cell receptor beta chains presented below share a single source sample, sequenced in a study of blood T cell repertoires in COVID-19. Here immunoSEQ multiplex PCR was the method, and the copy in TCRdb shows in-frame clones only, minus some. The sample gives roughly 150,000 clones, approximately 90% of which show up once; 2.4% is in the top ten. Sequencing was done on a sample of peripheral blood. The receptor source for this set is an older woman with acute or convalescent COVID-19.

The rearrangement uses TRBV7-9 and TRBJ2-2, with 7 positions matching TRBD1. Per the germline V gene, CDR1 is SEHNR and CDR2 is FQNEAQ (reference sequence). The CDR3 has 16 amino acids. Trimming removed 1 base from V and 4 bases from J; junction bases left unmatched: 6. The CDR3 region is CASSLVTGETTGELFF. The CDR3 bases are TGTGCCAGCAGCTTAGTAACAGGGGAAACCACCGGGGAGCTGTTTTTT.

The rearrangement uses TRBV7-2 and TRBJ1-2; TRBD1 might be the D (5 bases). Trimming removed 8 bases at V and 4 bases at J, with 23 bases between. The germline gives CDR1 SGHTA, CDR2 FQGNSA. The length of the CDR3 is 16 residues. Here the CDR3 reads CASHSRRGRGSYGYTF. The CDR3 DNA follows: TGTGCCAGCCACTCAAGGCGGGGACGGGGGAGCTATGGCTACACCTTC.

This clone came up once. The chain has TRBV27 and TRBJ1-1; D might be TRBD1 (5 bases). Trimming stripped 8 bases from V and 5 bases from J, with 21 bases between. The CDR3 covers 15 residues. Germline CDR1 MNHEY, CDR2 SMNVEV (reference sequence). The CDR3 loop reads CASRYYAGQNTEAFF. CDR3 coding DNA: TGTGCCAGCCGGTATTACGCGGGGCAAAATACTGAAGCTTTCTTT.

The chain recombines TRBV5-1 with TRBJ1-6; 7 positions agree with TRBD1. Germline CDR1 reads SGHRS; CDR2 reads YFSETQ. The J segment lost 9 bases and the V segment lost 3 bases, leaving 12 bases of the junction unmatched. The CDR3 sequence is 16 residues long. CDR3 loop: CASSSRQGSLGSPLHF. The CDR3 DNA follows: TGCGCCAGCAGCTCGAGACAGGGATCGCTAGGTTCACCCCTCCACTTT.

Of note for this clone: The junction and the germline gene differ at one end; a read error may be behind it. The DNA of the CDR3 is TGTGCCAGCAGTGAAGAACGGACAGGGAACGCTGAAGCTTTCTTT. It codes for CASSEERTGNAEAFF. The gene calls are TRBV6-1 and TRBJ1-1, with 8 bases identical to TRBD1. The length of the CDR3 is 15 residues. Looked up from germline, CDR1 is MNHNS and CDR2 is SASEGT.

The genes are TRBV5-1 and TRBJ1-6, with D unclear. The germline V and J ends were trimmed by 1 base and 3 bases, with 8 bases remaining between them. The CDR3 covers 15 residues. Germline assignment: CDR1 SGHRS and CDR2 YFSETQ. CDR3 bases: TGCGCCAGCAGCTTGCCGACGGGCTATAATTCACCCCTCCACTTT. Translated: CASSLPTGYNSPLHF.

The CDR3 loop reads CASSPGDRGRTGELFF. The DNA of the CDR3 is TGTGCCAGCAGTCCGGGGGACAGGGGGCGAACCGGGGAGCTGTTTTTT. This chain joins TRBV27 and TRBJ2-2; TRBD1 agrees at 12 bases. V lost 5 bases and J lost 5; bases outside the gene matches: 6. The germline V gene has CDR1 MNHEY and CDR2 SMNVEV (reference sequence). This CDR3 comprises 16 residues.

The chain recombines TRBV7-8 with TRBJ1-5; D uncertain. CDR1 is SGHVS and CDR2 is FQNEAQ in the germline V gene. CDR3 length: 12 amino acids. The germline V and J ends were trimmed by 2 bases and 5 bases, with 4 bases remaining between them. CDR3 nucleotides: TGTGCCAGCAGCTTACTATATCAGCCCCAGCATTTT. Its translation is CASSLLYQPQHF. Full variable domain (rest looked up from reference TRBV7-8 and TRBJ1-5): GAGVSQSPRYKVAKRGQDVALRCDPISGHVSLFWYQQALGQGPEFLTYFQNEAQLDKSGLPSDRFFAERPEGSVSTLKIQRTQQEDSAVYLCASSLLYQPQHFGDGTRLSIL.

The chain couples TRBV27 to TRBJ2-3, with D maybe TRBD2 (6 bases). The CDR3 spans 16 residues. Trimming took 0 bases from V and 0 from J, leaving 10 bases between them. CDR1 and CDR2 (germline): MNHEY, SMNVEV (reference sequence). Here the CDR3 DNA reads TGTGCCAGCAGTTTATCACGCGGGGTAAGCACAGATACGCAGTATTTT. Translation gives CASSLSRGVSTDTQYF.

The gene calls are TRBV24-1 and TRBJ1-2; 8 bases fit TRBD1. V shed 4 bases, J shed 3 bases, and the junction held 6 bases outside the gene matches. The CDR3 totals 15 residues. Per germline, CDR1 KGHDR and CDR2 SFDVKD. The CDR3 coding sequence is TGTGCCACCAGTGACCAGGGGGCTCCGGACTATGGCTACACCTTC. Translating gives CATSDQGAPDYGYTF.

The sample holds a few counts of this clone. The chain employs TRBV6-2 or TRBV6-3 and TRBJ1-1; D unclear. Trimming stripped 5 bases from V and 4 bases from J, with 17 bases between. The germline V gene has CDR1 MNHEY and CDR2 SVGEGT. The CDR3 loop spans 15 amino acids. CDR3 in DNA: TGTGCCAGCAGTGACCCCCAGGCTGCGGGCACTGAAGCTTTCTTT. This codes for CASSDPQAAGTEAFF.

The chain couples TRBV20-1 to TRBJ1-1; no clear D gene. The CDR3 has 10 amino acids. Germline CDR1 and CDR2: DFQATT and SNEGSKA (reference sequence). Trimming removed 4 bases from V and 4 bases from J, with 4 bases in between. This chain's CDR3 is CSAKSTEAFF. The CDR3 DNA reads TGCAGTGCTAAGAGCACTGAAGCTTTCTTT.

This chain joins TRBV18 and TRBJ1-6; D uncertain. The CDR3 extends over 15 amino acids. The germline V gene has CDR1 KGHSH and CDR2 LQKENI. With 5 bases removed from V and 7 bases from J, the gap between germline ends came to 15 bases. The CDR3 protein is CASSTDTPQNSPLHF. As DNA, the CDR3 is TGTGCCAGCTCAACCGACACACCCCAGAATTCACCCCTCCACTTT.

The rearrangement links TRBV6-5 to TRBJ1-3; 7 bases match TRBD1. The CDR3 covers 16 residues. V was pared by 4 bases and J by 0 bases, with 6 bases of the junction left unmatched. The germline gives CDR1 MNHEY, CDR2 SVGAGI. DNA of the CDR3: TGTGCCAGCAGTTCCGGACAGGAATACTCTGGAAACACCATATATTTT. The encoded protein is CASSSGQEYSGNTIYF.

This CDR3 reads CASSLGWTSGVHEQYF. CDR3 bases: TGTGCCAGCAGCTTAGGGTGGACTAGCGGGGTCCACGAGCAGTACTTC. The chain recombines TRBV13 with TRBJ2-7; TRBD2 matches 12 bases. Germline assignment: CDR1 PRHDT and CDR2 FYEKMQ (reference sequence). The CDR3 loop spans 16 amino acids. Trimming cost V 0 bases and J 5 bases; bases outside gene matches: 5.

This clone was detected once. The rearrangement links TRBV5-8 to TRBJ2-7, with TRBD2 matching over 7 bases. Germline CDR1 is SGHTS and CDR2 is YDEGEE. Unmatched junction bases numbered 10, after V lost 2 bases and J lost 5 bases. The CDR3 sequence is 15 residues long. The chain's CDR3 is CASSLVVGGFDEQYV. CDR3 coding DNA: TGTGCCAGCAGCTTAGTGGTGGGGGGGTTCGACGAGCAGTACGTC.

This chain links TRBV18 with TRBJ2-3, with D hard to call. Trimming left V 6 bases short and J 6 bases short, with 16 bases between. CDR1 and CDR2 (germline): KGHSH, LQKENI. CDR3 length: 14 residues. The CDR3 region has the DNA TGTGCCAGCTCTGCGACTCTCTCCGAGGATACGCAGTATTTT. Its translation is CASSATLSEDTQYF.

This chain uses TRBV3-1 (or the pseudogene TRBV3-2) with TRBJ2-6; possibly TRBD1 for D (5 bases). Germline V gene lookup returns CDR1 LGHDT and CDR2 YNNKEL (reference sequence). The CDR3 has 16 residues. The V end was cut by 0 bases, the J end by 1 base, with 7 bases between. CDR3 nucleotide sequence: TGTGCCAGCAGCCAAGATAGGGGATCTGGGGCCAACGTCCTGACTTTC. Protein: CASSQDRGSGANVLTF.

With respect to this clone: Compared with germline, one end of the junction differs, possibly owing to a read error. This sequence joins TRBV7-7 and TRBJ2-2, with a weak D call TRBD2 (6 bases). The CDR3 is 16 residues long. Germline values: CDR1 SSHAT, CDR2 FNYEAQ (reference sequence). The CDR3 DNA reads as TGTGCTAGCAGCTTAATAGTGGGACTCGACACCGGGGAGCTGTTTTTT. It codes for CASSLIVGLDTGELFF.

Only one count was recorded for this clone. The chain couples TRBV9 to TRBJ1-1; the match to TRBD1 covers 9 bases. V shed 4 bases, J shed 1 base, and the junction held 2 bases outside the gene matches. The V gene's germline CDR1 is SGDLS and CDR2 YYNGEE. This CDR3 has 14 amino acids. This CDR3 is CASSLGQGNTEAFF. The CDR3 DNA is TGTGCCAGCAGCTTGGGACAGGGGAACACTGAAGCTTTCTTT.